This T cell receptor (beta chain) was captured in a study of shared clonotypes between healthy human individuals. Study-wide context: A couple of women and a few men aged 18 to 49 made up the donors.

The CDR3 covers 16 residues. Germline V gene data show CDR1 as KGHSH and CDR2 as LQKENI. Trimming left V 3 bases short and J 6 bases short, with 21 bases between. Notes on this clone: Its antigen is unknown.

Here immunoSEQ multiplex PCR was the method, and the copy in TCRdb shows in-frame clones only, minus some. This sample carries 450,000 to 500,000 clones, about 78% of them seen once, and the ten largest clones take more than 10%. None of the donors, who were healthy HIV-negative adults, had recently had acute infections or vaccinations. Points from the study as a whole: Few donors restricted represented genetic and exposure-history diversity.

This rearrangement joins TRBV18 to TRBJ2-7; no reliable D call. The sequencing input was PBMCs. This sequence was found in a woman in her thirties or forties in good health. Some clones in this sample may be carry-over from other donors' samples. The chain's CDR3 is CASSPSVAASGPEQYF. CDR3 nucleotides: TGTGCCAGCTCACCCTCCGTTGCGGCTTCTGGTCCCGAGCAGTACTTC.